This T cell receptor (beta chain) was obtained from a study of T cell responses to AZD1222 COVID-19 vaccine (dated by TCRdb to about 2021). In terms of the full investigation: TCR sequencing covered fewer than 250 trial participants: 207 given two doses of AZD1222 and about 26 given two doses of MenACWY control vaccine. Enrollment into the trials was organized by age into subgroups of 18-55, 56-69 and 70-plus years, and those subgroups contained about 160, 30 and 59 TCR-sequenced participants, respectively. The paper as a whole reports these results and caveats: In the small 56-69-year group, the increase in depth fell short of significance, most likely because of low power. Conclusions about previously exposed vaccinees were limited because only six AZD1222 recipients were SARS-CoV-2 seropositive at baseline. Nearly half of unique spike-specific TCRs reportedly recognized epitopes outside regions mutated in the B.1.351 and B.1.1.7 variants. The whole spike protein was spanned by vaccine-associated CD4 TCRs, and dominant responses were seen in regions 160-218 and 743-854. Participants were mostly white British and included more females than males, and it was suggested by the authors that clonal diversity may have been underestimated. Because no day 14 peak-response samples were available, the repertoires could be characterized only after the peak T cell response. After two AZD1222 doses, both the breadth and the depth of spike-specific TCRs were significantly higher than at day 0 and than in MenACWY recipients.

The time point tag for this specimen amounts to: about 28 days (+/-7) after the second vaccine dose. AZD1222 recipients given second doses at about 4 weeks or at about 12 weeks were pooled, since spike-specific TCR depth and breadth were not found to differ between the two schedules. The vaccinee samples were drawn from two UK trials, COV001 and COV002, one of which was a single-blind randomized controlled phase 2/3 trial testing AZD1222 (ChAdOx1 nCoV-19) in healthy adults. Trial participant PBMC samples were collected at day 0 and day 28 after the second dose for TCRbeta chain sequencing. From the cysteine through the phenylalanine, the CDR3 covers 16 amino acids. The CDR3 DNA has 48 bases and is translated from base 1. V gives up 2 bases and J gives up 0 bases, and the segment between their germline ends measures 11 bases. In the germline V gene, CDR1 corresponds to KGHSH and CDR2 to LQKENI. The CDR3 regions of human TCRbeta chains were analyzed by immunosequencing. As for how the authors treated the data: TCRs in the repertoires were matched against a reference library of SARS-CoV-2-specific TCRs that had been generated with the MIRA antigen-specificity platform. Breadth was defined as the fraction of unique TCRs that were SARS-CoV-2-associated. Depth was defined as the fraction of total T cells that were SARS-CoV-2-associated. Using the MIRA data, each spike-specific TCR was mapped to the spike region that the TCR reacts to and placed in a CD4 or CD8 class. Log10-transformed breadth and depth values were compared by one-way ANOVA with Sidak's multiple comparisons tests. Not all clones reach the TCRdb copy of this immuneACCESS table, which keeps in-frame sequences only. Checked studies attribute under half of the gap to unresolved V genes and leave the rest unexplained. D and trimming were read from the DNA, whereas the V and J calls and clone size are those reported in that table. This sample has roughly 190,000 clones in its table, and roughly 92% of those were observed once. The ten largest clonotypes hold about 3.5% of the sample.

A note on this clone: The antigen it binds to is not known. No much larger clone is present one base from it, and per-base qualities are unavailable.

The chain is assembled from TRBV18 and TRBJ2-1; the best D guess is TRBD1, with 6 bases matching. The sample was peripheral blood, taken 28 days after the second AZD1222 dose. The clonotype comes from an adult who received the AZD1222 COVID-19 vaccine. The CDR3 amino acid sequence is: CASSPSVGGSYNEQFF. The DNA sequence is TGTGCCAGCTCACCATCGGTAGGGGGCTCCTACAATGAGCAGTTCTTC. The full variable domain, with segments outside the CDR3 supplied by the reference TRBV18 and TRBJ2-1 proteins, appears as NAGVMQNPRHLVRRRGQEARLRCSPMKGHSHVYWYRQLPEEGLKFMVYLQKENIIDESGMPKERFSAEFPKEGPSILRIQQVVRGDSAAYFCASSPSVGGSYNEQFFGPGTRLTVL.